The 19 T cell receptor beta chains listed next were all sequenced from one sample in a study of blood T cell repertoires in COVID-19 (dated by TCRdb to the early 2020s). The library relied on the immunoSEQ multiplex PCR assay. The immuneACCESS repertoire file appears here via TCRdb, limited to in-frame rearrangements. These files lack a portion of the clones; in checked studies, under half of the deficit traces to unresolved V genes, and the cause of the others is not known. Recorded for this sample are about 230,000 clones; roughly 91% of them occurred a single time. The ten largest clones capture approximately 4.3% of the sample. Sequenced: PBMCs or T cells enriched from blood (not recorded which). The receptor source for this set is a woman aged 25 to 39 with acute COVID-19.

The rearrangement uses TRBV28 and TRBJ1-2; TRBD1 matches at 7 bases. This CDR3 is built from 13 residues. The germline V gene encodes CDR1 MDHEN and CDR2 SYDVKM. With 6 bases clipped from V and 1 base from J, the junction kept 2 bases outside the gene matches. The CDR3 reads CASRAGGNYGYTF. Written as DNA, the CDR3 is TGTGCCAGCAGGGCAGGGGGTAACTATGGCTACACCTTC.

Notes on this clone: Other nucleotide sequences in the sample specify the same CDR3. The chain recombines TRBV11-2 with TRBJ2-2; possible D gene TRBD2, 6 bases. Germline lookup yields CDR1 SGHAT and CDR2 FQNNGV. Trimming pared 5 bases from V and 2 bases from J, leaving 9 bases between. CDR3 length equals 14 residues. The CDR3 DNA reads TGTGCCAGCAGCCGGCGGGGAAACACCGGGGAGCTGTTTTTT. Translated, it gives CASSRRGNTGELFF.

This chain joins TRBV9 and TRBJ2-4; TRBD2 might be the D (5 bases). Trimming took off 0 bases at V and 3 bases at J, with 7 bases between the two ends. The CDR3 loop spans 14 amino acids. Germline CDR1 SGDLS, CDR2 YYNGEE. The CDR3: CASSVGAVKNIQYF. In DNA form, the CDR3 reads TGTGCCAGCAGCGTAGGAGCGGTCAAAAACATTCAGTACTTC.

The DNA for the CDR3 is TGTGCCAGCAGCGTAGGGGACACCACCGGGGAGCTGTTTTTT. This translates into CASSVGDTTGELFF. The chain is built from TRBV9 and TRBJ2-2; tentative D call: TRBD1 (6 bases). The CDR3 contains 14 residues. V was pared by 0 bases and J by 4 bases, with 7 bases between. CDR1 and CDR2 from the germline V gene are SGDLS and YYNGEE.

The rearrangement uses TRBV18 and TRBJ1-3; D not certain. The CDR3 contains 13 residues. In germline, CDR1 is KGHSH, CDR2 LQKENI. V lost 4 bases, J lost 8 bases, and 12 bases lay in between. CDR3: CASSLVLEDTIYF. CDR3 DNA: TGTGCCAGCTCACTTGTGCTGGAGGACACCATATATTTT.

CDR3 DNA: TGTGCCAGCAGCTTAACTGATGGTGGCTATGGCTACACCTTC. Encoded protein: CASSLTDGGYGYTF. J is TRBJ1-2 and V is TRBV7-9; no clear D. Trimming took 2 bases from V and 4 from J, leaving 11 bases between them. CDR1 is SEHNR and CDR2 is FQNEAQ in the germline V gene (reference sequence). There are 14 residues in the CDR3.

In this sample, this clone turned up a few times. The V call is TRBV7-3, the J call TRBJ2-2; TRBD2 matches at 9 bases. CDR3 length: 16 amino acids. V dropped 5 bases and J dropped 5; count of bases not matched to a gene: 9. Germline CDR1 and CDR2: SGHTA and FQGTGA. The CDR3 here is CASSPGLASRTGELFF. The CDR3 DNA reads TGTGCCAGCAGCCCCGGACTAGCGAGTCGAACCGGGGAGCTGTTTTTT.

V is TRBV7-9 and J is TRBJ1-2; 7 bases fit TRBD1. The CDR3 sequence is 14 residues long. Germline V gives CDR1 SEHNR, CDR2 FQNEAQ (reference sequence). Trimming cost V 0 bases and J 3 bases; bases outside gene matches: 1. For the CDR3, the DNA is TGTGCCAGCAGCTTAGCCGGGACAGACTATGGCTACACCTTC. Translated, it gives CASSLAGTDYGYTF.

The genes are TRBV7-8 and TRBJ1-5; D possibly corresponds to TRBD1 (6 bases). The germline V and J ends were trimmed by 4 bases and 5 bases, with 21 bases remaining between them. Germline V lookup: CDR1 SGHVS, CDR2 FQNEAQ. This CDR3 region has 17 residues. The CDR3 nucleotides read TGTGCCAGCAGCTACGGTCATCGGGGACACGAGGATCAGCCCCAGCATTTT. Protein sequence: CASSYGHRGHEDQPQHF.

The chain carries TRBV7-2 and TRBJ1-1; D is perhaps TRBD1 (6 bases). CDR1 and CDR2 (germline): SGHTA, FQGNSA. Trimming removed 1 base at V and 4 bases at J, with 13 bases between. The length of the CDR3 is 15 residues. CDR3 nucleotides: TGTGCCAGCAGCTTAGAGTCAGGGGCGGGCACTGAAGCTTTCTTT. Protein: CASSLESGAGTEAFF.

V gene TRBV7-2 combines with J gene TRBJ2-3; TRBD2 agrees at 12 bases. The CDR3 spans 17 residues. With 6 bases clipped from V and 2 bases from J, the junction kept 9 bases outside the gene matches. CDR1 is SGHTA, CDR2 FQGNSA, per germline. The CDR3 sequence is CASRQGLAGGNTDTQYF. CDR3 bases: TGTGCCAGCAGGCAGGGGCTAGCGGGGGGGAACACAGATACGCAGTATTTT.

CDR3 in amino acids: CACRGTGEWETQYF. The CDR3, as DNA: TGTGCCTGCCGGGGAACGGGGGAATGGGAGACCCAGTACTTC. The chain combines TRBV30 with TRBJ2-5; D perhaps matches TRBD2 (6 bases). Germline CDR1 and CDR2: GTSNPN and SVGIG (reference sequence). The CDR3 contains 14 residues. Trimming removed 6 bases from V and 5 bases from J, with 19 bases in between.

Here the CDR3 DNA reads TGTGCCTGTCAAGCACAGGGTTTATTCGCTTTCTTT. This sequence encodes CACQAQGLFAFF. J is TRBJ1-1 and V is TRBV30; D possibly corresponds to TRBD1 (6 bases). The V and J ends lost 6 bases and 11 bases respectively, with 19 bases between them. This CDR3 has 12 amino acids. Germline assignment: CDR1 GTSNPN and CDR2 SVGIG (reference sequence).

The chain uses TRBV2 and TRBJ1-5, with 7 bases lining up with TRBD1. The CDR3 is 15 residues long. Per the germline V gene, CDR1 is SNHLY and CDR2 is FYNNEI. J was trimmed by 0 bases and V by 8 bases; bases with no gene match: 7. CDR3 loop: CASRGQSISNQPQHF. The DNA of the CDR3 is TGTGCCAGCCGGGGACAGTCTATTAGCAATCAGCCCCAGCATTTT.

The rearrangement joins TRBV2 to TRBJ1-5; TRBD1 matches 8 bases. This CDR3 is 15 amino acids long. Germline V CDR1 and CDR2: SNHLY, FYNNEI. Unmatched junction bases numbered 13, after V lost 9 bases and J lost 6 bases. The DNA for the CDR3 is TGTGCCAGGGGGGGGACGGACAGGGCGGGTCAGCCCCAGCATTTT. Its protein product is CARGGTDRAGQPQHF.

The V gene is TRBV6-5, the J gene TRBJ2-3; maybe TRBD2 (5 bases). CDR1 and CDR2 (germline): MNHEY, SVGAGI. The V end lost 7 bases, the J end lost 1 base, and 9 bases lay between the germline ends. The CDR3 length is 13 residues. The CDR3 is CASIGLRTDTQYF. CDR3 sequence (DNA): TGTGCCAGCATCGGACTTCGCACAGATACGCAGTATTTT.

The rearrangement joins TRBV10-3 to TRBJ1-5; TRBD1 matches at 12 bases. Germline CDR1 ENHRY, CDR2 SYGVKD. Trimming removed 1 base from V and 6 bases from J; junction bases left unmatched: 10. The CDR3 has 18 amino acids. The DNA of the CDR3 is TGTGCCATCAGTGAGTACCGGGACAGGGGGCCAATGGGTCAGCCCCAGCATTTT. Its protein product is CAISEYRDRGPMGQPQHF.

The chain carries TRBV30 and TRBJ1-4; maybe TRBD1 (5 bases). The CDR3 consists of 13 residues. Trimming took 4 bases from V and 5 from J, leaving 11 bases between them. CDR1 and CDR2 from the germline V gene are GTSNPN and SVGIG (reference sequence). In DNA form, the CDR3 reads TGTGCCTGGACTGGGCAGGGCAATGAAAAACTGTTTTTT. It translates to CAWTGQGNEKLFF.

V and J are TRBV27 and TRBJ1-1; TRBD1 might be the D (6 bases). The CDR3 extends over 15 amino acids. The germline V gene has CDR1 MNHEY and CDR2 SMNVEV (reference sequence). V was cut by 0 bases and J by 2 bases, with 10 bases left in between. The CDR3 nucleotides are TGTGCCAGCAGTTTATCAAGGGGGTACAACACTGAAGCTTTCTTT. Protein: CASSLSRGYNTEAFF.